The 29 T cell receptor beta chains in this list originate from one sample, sequenced in a study of read filtering for tumor transcriptome and immune sequencing. This library used approximately 390 ng RNA and molecular barcoded adaptors spanning alpha/delta and beta/gamma chains. MiXCR, applied by TCRdb to the reads, yields one record per CDR3 protein. The sample includes about 46,000 distinct CDR3 sequences, 20% seen only once; the top ten take less than 45%. The sequencing input was a population of CD138-negative cells sorted from bone marrow. The receptors were sampled from a donor at least 40 years old with multiple myeloma.

This rearrangement joins TRBV19 to TRBJ1-5, with D unclear. V dropped 9 bases and J dropped 0 bases, with 15 bases sitting between them. Per germline, CDR1 LNHDA and CDR2 SQIVND (reference sequence). The CDR3 extends over 15 amino acids. The CDR3 spells CASDLLRGSNQPQHF. The CDR3, as DNA: TGTGCCAGCGACCTGCTTCGGGGTAGCAATCAGCCCCAGCATTTT.

This clonotype was seen ten or more times. V is TRBV20-1 and J is TRBJ2-5; a possible D gene is TRBD2 (6 bases). The V gene lost 4 bases and the J gene lost 4 bases, with 10 bases spanning the gap. CDR1 and CDR2 from the germline V gene are DFQATT and SNEGSKA (reference sequence). This CDR3 has 12 residues. As DNA, the CDR3 is TGCAGTGCTAAAGCCGGGGGAGAGACCCAGTACTTC. This translates into CSAKAGGETQYF.

This clonotype has ten or more counts. The V and J genes are TRBV7-9 and TRBJ2-1, with a possible D match to TRBD2 (5 bases). Germline V gene lookup returns CDR1 SEHNR and CDR2 FQNEAQ (reference sequence). The length of the CDR3 is 14 residues. With 5 bases removed from V and 3 bases from J, the gap between germline ends came to 11 bases. The CDR3 spells CASSPDTSYNEQFF. CDR3 DNA sequence: TGTGCCAGCAGCCCAGACACTAGCTACAATGAGCAGTTCTTC.

Of note for this clonotype: The CDR3 does not end in the conserved phenylalanine or tryptophan, so this is likely a read error. The rearrangement uses TRBV6-6 and TRBJ2-7; D may be TRBD1 or TRBD2 (7 bases each). The CDR3 consists of 17 residues. CDR1 MNHNY and CDR2 SVGAGI come from the germline V gene (reference sequence). V lost 4 bases, J lost 5 bases, and 24 bases lay in between. Here the CDR3 DNA reads TGTGCCAGCAGTTCACAGGGGTTGGGACTACGATGGGACGAGCAGTACTCC. As protein: CASSSQGLGLRWDEQYS.

This clonotype was counted at least ten times. This sequence joins TRBV3-1 and TRBJ2-5; D is unresolved. The V and J ends lost 7 bases and 4 bases respectively, with 7 bases between them. Germline assignment: CDR1 LGHDT and CDR2 YNNKEL (reference sequence). The CDR3 sequence is 11 residues long. The CDR3 protein is CASNLGETQYF. DNA of the CDR3: TGTGCCAGCAATTTGGGAGAGACCCAGTACTTC.

This clonotype was picked up many times. The V call is TRBV29-1, the J call TRBJ2-3; 7 positions match TRBD1. The CDR3 covers 12 residues. Germline CDR1 SQVTM, CDR2 ANQGSEA. After removal of 5 bases from V and 4 bases from J, the junction contained 3 bases not matched to a gene. As DNA, the CDR3 is TGCAGCGTTACTACAGGGGCAGATACGCAGTATTTT. Translating it yields CSVTTGADTQYF.

The table lists this clonotype with many counts. The rearrangement links TRBV5-1 to TRBJ2-6, with D uncertain. The V and J ends lost 3 bases and 0 bases respectively, with 13 bases between them. The V gene's germline CDR1 is SGHRS and CDR2 YFSETQ. This CDR3 comprises 17 residues. This CDR3 is CASSSRTGYSGANVLTF. The CDR3 DNA sequence: TGCGCCAGCAGCTCCCGGACGGGTTACTCTGGGGCCAACGTCCTGACTTTC.

In this sample, this clonotype turned up many times. The chain employs TRBV13 and TRBJ2-7; 12 bases align to TRBD2. The germline V gene has CDR1 PRHDT and CDR2 FYEKMQ (reference sequence). With 2 bases clipped from V and 4 bases from J, the junction kept 3 bases outside the gene matches. This CDR3 is 15 amino acids long. The chain's CDR3 is CASSLSSGRGYEQYF. In DNA, the CDR3 is TGTGCCAGCAGCTTATCTAGCGGGAGGGGTTACGAGCAGTACTTC.

This clonotype was found many times. The rearrangement links TRBV18 to TRBJ2-3; D is ambiguous. This CDR3 contains 14 residues. Germline-derived CDR1 and CDR2 are KGHSH and LQKENI. Trimming took off 2 bases at V and 6 bases at J, with 12 bases between the two ends. The CDR3 loop reads CASSPGSSLDTQYF. The CDR3 region has the DNA TGTGCCAGCTCACCAGGGTCTAGTTTGGATACGCAGTATTTT.

The table lists this clonotype with many counts. The genes are TRBV6-5 and TRBJ2-7, with D hard to call. V was cut by 2 bases and J by 4 bases, with 9 bases left in between. The length of the CDR3 is 13 residues. Germline loops: CDR1 MNHEY, CDR2 SVGAGI. The CDR3 region has the DNA TGTGCCAGCAGTTACACCCAGAAGTACGAGCAGTACTTC. Translated, it gives CASSYTQKYEQYF.

This clonotype was picked up many times. V gene TRBV11-2 combines with J gene TRBJ2-1; 7 bases are a match to TRBD1. The V segment lost 0 bases and the J segment 2 bases; nucleotides outside the gene matches: 1. The germline V gene encodes CDR1 SGHAT and CDR2 FQNNGV. The CDR3 loop spans 15 amino acids. The CDR3: CASSLERGPYNEQFF. CDR3 nucleotides: TGTGCCAGCAGCTTAGAAAGGGGGCCCTACAATGAGCAGTTCTTC.

This clonotype was seen at least ten times. The rearrangement joins TRBV3-1 to TRBJ2-1; TRBD2 agrees at 8 bases. The CDR3 runs 15 residues. Germline V gene data show CDR1 as LGHDT and CDR2 as YNNKEL (reference sequence). With 0 bases clipped from V and 6 bases from J, the junction kept 4 bases outside the gene matches. CDR3 sequence: CASSQENSGINEQFF. In nucleotides, the CDR3 is TGTGCCAGCAGCCAAGAGAATAGCGGGATCAATGAGCAGTTCTTC.

Ten or more counts support this clonotype. V is TRBV5-6 and J is TRBJ2-1; 9 nucleotides match TRBD1. Trimming cost V 4 bases and J 5 bases; bases outside gene matches: 10. The CDR3 has 16 amino acids. Germline CDR1 reads SGHDT; CDR2 reads YYEEEE. CDR3 sequence: CASSTLTQGANNEQFF. The DNA for the CDR3 is TGTGCCAGCAGCACCCTCACACAGGGGGCGAACAATGAGCAGTTCTTC.

The table lists this clonotype with many counts. The rearrangement links TRBV12-3 or TRBV12-4 to TRBJ2-5; 10 bases agree with TRBD2. The J segment lost 5 bases and the V segment lost 2 bases, leaving 2 bases of the junction unmatched. The CDR3 is 14 residues long. The chain's CDR3 is CASSLTSGKETQYF. CDR3 coding DNA: TGTGCCAGCAGTTTAACTAGCGGGAAGGAGACCCAGTACTTC.

This clonotype was observed many times. In nucleotides, the CDR3 is TGCAGTGCTAGAGATTTAGCTAGCGGGAGTAATGAGCAGTTCTTC. This encodes CSARDLASGSNEQFF. This sequence joins TRBV20-1 and TRBJ2-1; TRBD2 matches at 10 bases. The CDR3 is made up of 15 amino acids. Germline CDR1 and CDR2: DFQATT and SNEGSKA (reference sequence). The trim removed 0 bases at V and 7 bases at J, leaving 6 bases unmatched.

The J gene is TRBJ1-4, the V gene TRBV20-1; 9 bases match TRBD1. The CDR3 runs 13 residues. V shed 5 bases, J shed 4 bases, and the junction held 2 bases outside the gene matches. Germline V gene data show CDR1 as DFQATT and CDR2 as SNEGSKA (reference sequence). This CDR3 reads CSAHRGRNEKLFF. The CDR3 DNA reads as TGCAGTGCTCACAGGGGGCGTAATGAAAAACTGTTTTTT.

This clonotype was found many times. The rearrangement joins TRBV7-2 to TRBJ2-7; the D is unclear. This CDR3 contains 14 residues. The V end lost 5 bases, the J end lost 4 bases, and 15 bases lay between the germline ends. Germline V gene sequence: CDR1 SGHTA, CDR2 FQGNSA. CDR3 sequence reads: CASSPGSGEYEQYF. The CDR3 bases are TGTGCCAGCAGCCCCGGGTCCGGAGAGTACGAGCAGTACTTC.

By share, this clonotype counts as medium-sized. The chain has TRBV12-3 or TRBV12-4 and TRBJ2-1; TRBD1 is a possible D gene (6 bases). The CDR3 sequence is 15 residues long. V lost 3 bases and J lost 3, with 12 bases in between. The DNA for the CDR3 is TGTGCCAGCAGTTTGGGGGACACTGTCTACAATGAGCAGTTCTTC. Its protein is CASSLGDTVYNEQFF.

The chain joins TRBV28 to TRBJ1-2, with 7 nucleotides matching TRBD1. CDR1 is MDHEN and CDR2 is SYDVKM in the germline V gene. This CDR3 spans 13 amino acids. V lost 5 bases to trimming and J lost 7 bases; unmatched junction nucleotides: 7. The CDR3 nucleotides are TGTGCCAGCAGTCCCCTAGGGGGCTCTGGCTACACCTTC. Its protein is CASSPLGGSGYTF.

This clonotype was observed at least ten times. The rearrangement uses TRBV6-5 and TRBJ2-7; D possibly corresponds to TRBD2 (5 bases). Germline V gene lookup returns CDR1 MNHEY and CDR2 SVGAGI. CDR3 length: 14 amino acids. V lost 6 bases to trimming and J lost 5 bases, with 17 bases between them. The CDR3 region is CASSLGSYGDEQYF. CDR3 bases: TGTGCCAGCAGCCTCGGGTCCTACGGGGACGAGCAGTACTTC.

This chain uses TRBV5-1 with TRBJ1-5; 9 nucleotides agree with TRBD1. The germline V gene encodes CDR1 SGHRS and CDR2 YFSETQ. V shed 0 bases and J 8 bases; nucleotides not matched to a gene: 6. CDR3 size: 15 residues. The CDR3 spells CASSLGDRVREPQHF. CDR3 in DNA: TGCGCCAGCAGCTTGGGGGACAGGGTTCGGGAGCCCCAGCATTTT.

This clonotype showed up many times. The V and J genes are TRBV2 and TRBJ2-1; 7 bases line up with TRBD1. V was clipped by 6 bases and J by 4 bases; unmatched bases: 9. This CDR3 comprises 15 residues. Germline-derived CDR1 and CDR2 are SNHLY and FYNNEI. The CDR3 region has the DNA TGTGCCAGCAGCCAGAGGGGGCAAGGTTACAATGAGCAGTTCTTC. This translates into CASSQRGQGYNEQFF.

This clonotype has ten or more counts. The chain joins TRBV20-1 to TRBJ2-1, with TRBD1 matching 10 bases. The CDR3 contains 19 residues. V lost 3 bases to trimming and J lost 0 bases; unmatched junction nucleotides: 14. From germline, CDR1 is DFQATT and CDR2 SNEGSKA (reference sequence). The CDR3 here is CSASQGQGRNPTSYNEQFF. DNA for the CDR3: TGCAGTGCTAGTCAGGGACAGGGGCGAAATCCGACCTCCTACAATGAGCAGTTCTTC.

Note on this clonotype: This may be a read error: a much more frequent sequence differs by one nucleotide. The V gene is TRBV20-1, the J gene TRBJ2-3, with 9 positions matching TRBD2. V lost 7 bases and J lost 0; bases outside the gene matches: 5. CDR3 length: 14 residues. The germline gives CDR1 DFQATT, CDR2 SNEGSKA (reference sequence). CDR3 residues: CSVPTSGSTDTQYF. In nucleotides, the CDR3 is TGCAGTGTTCCGACTAGCGGAAGCACAGATACGCAGTATTTT.

Worth noting for this clonotype: This may be a read error: a much more frequent sequence differs by one nucleotide. The V call is TRBV28, the J call TRBJ1-2, with 7 nucleotides matching TRBD1. Trimming at V came to 5 bases and at J to 8 bases, leaving 11 bases not matched to a gene. Germline V lookup: CDR1 MDHEN, CDR2 SYDVKM. The CDR3 has 14 amino acids. The CDR3 here is CASSKQGLLDGYTF. DNA of the CDR3: TGTGCCAGCAGTAAACAGGGGCTCCTAGACGGCTACACCTTC.

About this clonotype: This may be a read error, as it is one base from a much larger clone. The CDR3 sequence: CSAREGGGGRDTQYF. CDR3 nucleotides: TGCAGTGCTAGAGAAGGGGGAGGAGGAAGAGATACGCAGTATTTT. The V and J genes are TRBV20-1 and TRBJ2-3; tentatively, D is TRBD1 or TRBD2 (6 bases each). Per the germline V gene, CDR1 is DFQATT and CDR2 is SNEGSKA (reference sequence). This CDR3 has 15 amino acids. Trimming took 0 bases from V and 5 from J, leaving 15 bases between them.

The table lists this clonotype with a few counts. A far larger clone lies a single base away; this is likely a read error. V gene TRBV4-2 combines with J gene TRBJ2-1; no definite D call. The germline V gene has CDR1 LGHNA and CDR2 YNFKEQ. The CDR3 sequence is 14 residues long. In nucleotides, the CDR3 is TGTGCCAGCAGCCTTTTGACCCGGTACACTGAGCAGTTCTTC. It codes for CASSLLTRYTEQFF.

The table lists this clonotype with many counts. The chain's CDR3 is CASSLGTRATTGYNEQFF. The DNA for the CDR3 is TGCGCCAGCAGCTTGGGGACAAGGGCCACTACCGGCTACAATGAGCAGTTCTTC. The chain employs TRBV5-1 and TRBJ2-1; D perhaps matches TRBD1 (5 bases). The CDR3 is made up of 18 amino acids. Looked up from germline, CDR1 is SGHRS and CDR2 is YFSETQ. V was clipped by 0 bases and J by 3 bases, with 19 bases between them. Drawing the rest from reference TRBV5-1 and TRBJ2-1, the complete variable domain is KAGVTQTPRYLIKTRGQQVTLSCSPISGHRSVSWYQQTPGQGLQFLFEYFSETQRNKGNFPGRFSGRQFSNSRSEMNVSTLELGDSALYLCASSLGTRATTGYNEQFFGPGTRLTVL.

This clonotype occurred many times. V usage is TRBV20-1 and J usage is TRBJ1-5, with unresolved D. Trimming took 4 bases from V and 1 from J, leaving 11 bases between them. CDR1 and CDR2 (germline): DFQATT, SNEGSKA (reference sequence). The CDR3 extends over 14 amino acids. CDR3 residues: CSANAAGSNQPQHF. The CDR3 DNA sequence: TGCAGTGCTAACGCCGCGGGGAGCAATCAGCCCCAGCATTTT.